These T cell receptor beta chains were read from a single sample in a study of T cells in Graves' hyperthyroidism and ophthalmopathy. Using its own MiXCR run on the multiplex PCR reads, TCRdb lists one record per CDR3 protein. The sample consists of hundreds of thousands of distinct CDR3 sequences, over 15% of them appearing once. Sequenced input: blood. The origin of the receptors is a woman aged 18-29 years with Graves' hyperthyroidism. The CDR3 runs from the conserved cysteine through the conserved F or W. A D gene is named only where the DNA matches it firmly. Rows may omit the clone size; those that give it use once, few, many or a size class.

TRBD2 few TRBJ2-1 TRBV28 CASSPRGVLNNEQFF TGTGCCAGCAGCCCCCGGGGGGTCCTCAACAATGAGCAGTTCTTC
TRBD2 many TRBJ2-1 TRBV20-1 CSAIRGGLAVNEQFF TGCAGTGCCATTCGAGGGGGACTAGCGGTTAATGAGCAGTTCTTC
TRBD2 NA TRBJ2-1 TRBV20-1 CSALRPSGGAYNEQFF TGCAGTGCCCTAAGACCGAGCGGGGGGGCATACAATGAGCAGTTCTTC
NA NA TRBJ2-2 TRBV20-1 CSARQTPSNTGELFF TGCAGTGCTAGACAGACTCCCTCGAACACCGGGGAGCTGTTTTTT
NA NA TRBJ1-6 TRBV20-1 CSAQTVNYNSPLHF TGCAGTGCCCAGACAGTTAACTATAATTCACCCCTCCACTTT
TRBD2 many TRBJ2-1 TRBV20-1 CSARKTSPGLAYYNEQFF TGCAGTGCCCGTAAGACCTCCCCGGGACTAGCTTACTACAATGAGCAGTTCTTC
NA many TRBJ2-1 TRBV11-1 CASSQERGQFYNEQFF TGTGCCAGCAGCCAGGAGCGGGGACAATTTTACAATGAGCAGTTCTTC
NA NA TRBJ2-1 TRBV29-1 CSVVKGRNEQFF TGCAGCGTTGTGAAGGGCCGGAATGAGCAGTTCTTC
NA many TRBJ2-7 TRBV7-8 CASTQVAYEQYF TGTGCCAGCACCCAGGTGGCCTACGAGCAGTACTTC
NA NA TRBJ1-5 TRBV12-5 CASGLVVGPDNQPQHF TGTGCTAGTGGTTTGGTAGTGGGCCCCGACAATCAGCCCCAGCATTTT
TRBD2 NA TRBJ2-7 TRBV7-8 CASSLMASGDLPYEQYF TGTGCCAGCAGTTTGATGGCTAGCGGGGATCTTCCCTACGAGCAGTACTTC
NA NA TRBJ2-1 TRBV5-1 CASSLAGTDYNEQFF TGCGCCAGCAGCTTGGCCGGGACTGACTACAATGAGCAGTTCTTC
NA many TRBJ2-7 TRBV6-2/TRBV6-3 CASTKGGSYEQYF TGTGCCAGCACCAAGGGGGGCTCCTACGAGCAGTACTTC
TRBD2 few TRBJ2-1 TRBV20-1 CSARQAGFYDEQFF TGCAGTGCTAGGCAAGCGGGATTCTACGATGAGCAGTTCTTC
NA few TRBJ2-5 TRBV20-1 CSATEETQYF TGCAGTGCAACAGAAGAGACCCAGTACTTC
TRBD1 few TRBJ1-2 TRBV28 CASSPTRGQGGYGYTF TGTGCCAGCAGCCCCACCCGTGGACAGGGCGGGTATGGCTACACCTTC
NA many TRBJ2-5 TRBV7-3 CASSFSLDGEIQETQYF TGTGCCAGCAGCTTTTCCCTTGACGGGGAGATCCAAGAGACCCAGTACTTC
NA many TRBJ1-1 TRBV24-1 CATSDSTDEAFF TGTGCCACCAGTGACTCGACAGACGAAGCTTTCTTT
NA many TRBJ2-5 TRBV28 CASSFGFLGETQYF TGTGCCAGCAGTTTCGGGTTTCTGGGGGAGACCCAGTACTTC
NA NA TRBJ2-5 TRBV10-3 CAISDRQGGRGETQYF TGTGCCATCAGTGATCGGCAGGGCGGTCGAGGAGAGACCCAGTACTTC